This passage covers 21 T cell receptor beta chains from one sample sequenced in a study of prognosis after radiotherapy for stage I lung cancer. Genomic DNA was subjected to two-round multiplex PCR for amplification of TCR beta CDR3. First-round PCR employed TRBV- and TRBJ-specific primers for each gene. From the multiplex PCR reads, TCRdb called clonotypes with MiXCR, one entry per CDR3 protein. The sample contains 13,000 to 15,000 distinct CDR3 sequences, 50% of which appear only once. The specimen was PBMCs, collected before or after stereotactic body radiation therapy (not recorded which). The receptor source for this set is a donor aged 50 or older with non-small cell lung cancer.

The chain uses TRBV2 and TRBJ2-1; a weak D match, TRBD1 (6 bases). CDR3 size: 11 residues. Trimming pared 7 bases from V and 12 bases from J, leaving 13 bases between. Germline lookup yields CDR1 SNHLY and CDR2 FYNNEI. The CDR3 DNA reads TGTGCCAGCATTGGGGGCAGCTGGCAGTTCTTC. Amino acids: CASIGGSWQFF.

This clonotype occurred many times. The chain employs TRBV3-1 and TRBJ2-5; a possible D gene is TRBD2 (5 bases). From germline, CDR1 is LGHDT and CDR2 YNNKEL (reference sequence). This CDR3 has 16 amino acids. Trimming left V 6 bases short and J 1 base short, with 18 bases between. CDR3 protein: CASRTDLGEAQETQYF. The DNA of the CDR3 is TGTGCCAGCAGAACCGACCTCGGGGAAGCCCAAGAGACCCAGTACTTC.

This clonotype has just one count. The V and J genes are TRBV6-9 and TRBJ2-7; D tentatively fits TRBD1 or TRBD2 (5 bases each). Germline V CDR1 and CDR2: MNHGY, SVAAGI. This CDR3 is built from 15 residues. Between the trimmed V and J ends, which lost 3 bases and 5 bases, there was a span of 17 bases. CDR3 nucleotides: TGTGCCAGCAGTTACTCCGGGGCCAGGGCTAACGAGCAGTACTTC. Protein product: CASSYSGARANEQYF.

This clonotype was counted at least ten times. V usage is TRBV18 and J usage is TRBJ1-2; 7 bases are a match to TRBD1. Germline V gives CDR1 KGHSH, CDR2 LQKENI. Trimming took 2 bases from V and 4 from J; bases not matched to a gene: 4. The CDR3 loop spans 14 amino acids. The CDR3: CASSPEQGTYGYTF. CDR3 DNA sequence: TGTGCCAGCTCACCAGAACAGGGGACCTATGGCTACACCTTC.

The genes are TRBV7-9 and TRBJ2-5; 9 nucleotides agree with TRBD2. J lost 9 bases, V lost 4 bases, and 18 bases had no gene match. This CDR3 region has 17 residues. The germline gives CDR1 SEHNR, CDR2 FQNEAQ (reference sequence). CDR3 residues: CASSYWTAGGGRKAQYF. The CDR3 bases are TGTGCCAGCAGCTACTGGACGGCGGGGGGGGGTAGGAAGGCCCAGTACTTC. Complete variable domain (other parts from reference TRBV7-9 and TRBJ2-5): DTGVSQNPRHKITKRGQNVTFRCDPISEHNRLYWYRQTLGQGPEFLTYFQNEAQLEKSRLLSDRFSAERPKGSFSTLEIQRTEQGDSAMYLCASSYWTAGGGRKAQYFGPGTRLLVL.

This clonotype was detected ten times or more. The rearrangement joins TRBV2 to TRBJ2-7; D gene uncertain. This CDR3 has 12 amino acids. V lost 4 bases and J lost 7, with 11 bases in between. Germline V gene data show CDR1 as SNHLY and CDR2 as FYNNEI. CDR3 sequence: CASSANLGEQYF. CDR3 coding DNA: TGTGCCAGCAGTGCAAACCTCGGGGAGCAGTACTTC.

The chain employs TRBV3-1 and TRBJ2-1, with 9 positions matching TRBD1. This CDR3 has 14 residues. The germline gives CDR1 LGHDT, CDR2 YNNKEL (reference sequence). V dropped 4 bases and J dropped 7; count of bases not matched to a gene: 5. The CDR3 DNA reads TGTGCCAGCAGCCCCCGGGACAGGGCGAATGAGCAGTTCTTC. Protein sequence: CASSPRDRANEQFF.

In this sample, this clonotype turned up many times. V is TRBV5-1 and J is TRBJ2-5, with D tentatively TRBD1 (6 bases). V lost 4 bases to trimming and J lost 5 bases, with 15 bases between them. The CDR3 has 14 amino acids. The V gene's germline CDR1 is SGHRS and CDR2 YFSETQ. The CDR3 protein is CASSPGQSRETQYF. In nucleotides, the CDR3 is TGCGCCAGCAGCCCTGGACAGTCTAGGGAGACCCAGTACTTC. The complete variable domain, with remaining parts taken from reference TRBV5-1 and TRBJ2-5, reads KAGVTQTPRYLIKTRGQQVTLSCSPISGHRSVSWYQQTPGQGLQFLFEYFSETQRNKGNFPGRFSGRQFSNSRSEMNVSTLELGDSALYLCASSPGQSRETQYFGPGTRLLVL.

This clonotype was seen repeatedly, ten times or more. The chain combines TRBV18 with TRBJ1-3; TRBD1 might be the D (5 bases). The CDR3 contains 14 residues. Germline V lookup: CDR1 KGHSH, CDR2 LQKENI. V was cut by 6 bases and J by 3 bases, with 12 bases left in between. CDR3 nucleotides: TGTGCCAGCTCTCCTGACAGACATGGAAACACCATATATTTT. Amino acids: CASSPDRHGNTIYF.

This clonotype has only one observation. A far larger clone is only one base removed, so a read error is likely. The chain employs TRBV7-9 and TRBJ2-7; possibly TRBD1 or TRBD2 for D (5 bases each). Germline values: CDR1 SEHNR, CDR2 FQNEAQ (reference sequence). The V end lost 10 bases, the J end lost 3 bases, and 25 bases lay between the germline ends. The CDR3 is made up of 16 amino acids. CDR3 DNA sequence: TGTGCCACCAGTGATTTGAGAGGGGTAAAATACTACGAGCAGTACTTC. Encoded protein: CATSDLRGVKYYEQYF.

This clonotype was observed many times. This chain joins TRBV11-1 and TRBJ2-1; 9 positions agree with TRBD2. Germline values: CDR1 SGHAT, CDR2 FQDESV (reference sequence). The V segment lost 5 bases and the J segment 6 bases; nucleotides outside the gene matches: 11. This CDR3 is 16 amino acids long. The CDR3, as DNA: TGTGCCAGCAGCACAGTAGCGGGAGCAGGCTGCAATGAGCAGTTCTTC. Protein: CASSTVAGAGCNEQFF.

The chain carries TRBV7-9 and TRBJ2-2; 10 nucleotides agree with TRBD1. This CDR3 comprises 15 residues. CDR1 is SEHNR and CDR2 is FQNEAQ in the germline V gene (reference sequence). V was clipped by 5 bases and J by 3 bases; unmatched bases: 3. The CDR3 reads CASSAGTGDTGELFF. For the CDR3, the DNA is TGTGCCAGCAGCGCCGGGACAGGGGACACCGGGGAGCTGTTTTTT.

In its sample, this clonotype ranks as medium-sized. The gene calls are TRBV28 and TRBJ2-7; D may be TRBD1 (6 bases). With 8 bases removed from V and 1 base from J, the gap between germline ends came to 9 bases. Looked up from germline, CDR1 is MDHEN and CDR2 is SYDVKM. This CDR3 comprises 12 residues. Written as DNA, the CDR3 is TGTGCCAGCTTGACAGGTTCCTACGAGCAGTACTTC. The encoded protein is CASLTGSYEQYF.

This clonotype is medium-sized in the sample. The chain recombines TRBV5-5 with TRBJ2-2; D is perhaps TRBD1 or TRBD2 (6 bases each). Germline assignment: CDR1 SGHKS and CDR2 YYEKEE (reference sequence). The CDR3 sequence is 16 residues long. The V end lost 2 bases, the J end lost 4 bases, and 15 bases lay between the germline ends. CDR3 nucleotide sequence: TGTGCCAGCAGCTTCGGCGGGACATCGATCACCGGGGAGCTGTTTTTT. It specifies CASSFGGTSITGELFF. Looking up the rest from reference TRBV5-5 and TRBJ2-2 gives the full variable domain: DAGVTQSPTHLIKTRGQQVTLRCSPISGHKSVSWYQQVLGQGPQFIFQYYEKEERGRGNFPDRFSARQFPNYSSELNVNALLLGDSALYLCASSFGGTSITGELFFGEGSRLTVL.

A note on this clonotype: A far larger clone lies a single base away; this is likely a read error. The V call is TRBV28, the J call TRBJ2-7, with D unresolved. V shed 10 bases and J shed 7 bases, with 14 bases lying between them. Germline CDR1 MDHEN, CDR2 SYDVKM. CDR3 length equals 11 residues. This CDR3 is CATDGPNEQYF. CDR3 coding DNA: TGTGCCACCGACGGTCCCAATGAGCAGTACTTC.

The J gene is TRBJ1-2, the V gene TRBV6-2 or TRBV6-3; D perhaps matches TRBD1 (6 bases). V was shortened by 8 bases and J by 1 base, with 17 bases between the two germline ends. The CDR3 has 15 residues. In germline, CDR1 is MNHEY, CDR2 SVGEGT. Written as DNA, the CDR3 is TGTGCCAGCCGGGGACATTGGGCATATAACTATGGCTACACCTTC. It specifies CASRGHWAYNYGYTF.

To note about this clonotype: The conserved phenylalanine or tryptophan normally closing the CDR3 is absent here, so this likely arose from a read error. Because the CDR3's place on the DNA is in doubt, the DNA is left out and the CDR3 is given as listed by TCRdb. The chain combines TRBV28 with TRBJ1-5; the table's D call of TRBD1 was not tested on the DNA. The CDR3 spans 15 amino acids, including both terminal residues. Germline values: CDR1 MDHEN, CDR2 SYDVKM. The CDR3 sequence is CAISTGTGVWQPHHL.

This clonotype was detected only once. Mismatch with germline at one junction end may stem from a read error. The rearrangement joins TRBV6-2 or TRBV6-3 to TRBJ2-1; possible D gene TRBD1, 5 bases. The CDR3 covers 14 residues. Germline V lookup: CDR1 MNHEY, CDR2 SVGEGT. The CDR3 region is CSSTPLGLLNEQFF. CDR3 coding DNA: TGTTCCAGTACCCCCCTGGGGCTTCTGAATGAGCAGTTCTTC.

This clonotype appeared many times. The V and J genes are TRBV29-1 and TRBJ2-6, with D perhaps matching TRBD1 (5 bases). In germline, CDR1 is SQVTM, CDR2 ANQGSEA. This CDR3 has 13 residues. V lost 6 bases to trimming and J lost 4 bases, with 10 bases between them. The CDR3, as DNA: TGCAGCGTACAGGTTACCGGGGCCAACGTCCTGACTTTC. Protein: CSVQVTGANVLTF.

The V and J genes are TRBV2 and TRBJ2-1; 13 nucleotides line up with TRBD2. The germline gives CDR1 SNHLY, CDR2 FYNNEI. The CDR3 totals 13 residues. The V and J ends lost 6 bases and 15 bases, in that order; junction bases with no gene match: 8. This CDR3 reads CASRDGLAGDRFF. In nucleotides, the CDR3 is TGTGCCAGCAGGGACGGACTAGCGGGGGACAGGTTCTTC.

This clonotype occurred many times. J is TRBJ2-1 and V is TRBV7-3, with TRBD2 matching 7 bases. Germline V gene sequence: CDR1 SGHTA, CDR2 FQGTGA. The CDR3 consists of 15 residues. J lost 6 bases, V lost 5 bases, and 10 bases had no gene match. This CDR3 is CASSETAGVSNEQFF. CDR3 bases: TGTGCCAGCAGCGAAACCGCGGGAGTAAGCAATGAGCAGTTCTTC. The complete variable domain, with remaining parts taken from reference TRBV7-3 and TRBJ2-1, reads GAGVSQTPSNKVTEKGKYVELRCDPISGHTALYWYRQSLGQGPEFLIYFQGTGAADDSGLPNDRFFAVRPEGSVSTLKIQRTERGDSAVYLCASSETAGVSNEQFFGPGTRLTVL.